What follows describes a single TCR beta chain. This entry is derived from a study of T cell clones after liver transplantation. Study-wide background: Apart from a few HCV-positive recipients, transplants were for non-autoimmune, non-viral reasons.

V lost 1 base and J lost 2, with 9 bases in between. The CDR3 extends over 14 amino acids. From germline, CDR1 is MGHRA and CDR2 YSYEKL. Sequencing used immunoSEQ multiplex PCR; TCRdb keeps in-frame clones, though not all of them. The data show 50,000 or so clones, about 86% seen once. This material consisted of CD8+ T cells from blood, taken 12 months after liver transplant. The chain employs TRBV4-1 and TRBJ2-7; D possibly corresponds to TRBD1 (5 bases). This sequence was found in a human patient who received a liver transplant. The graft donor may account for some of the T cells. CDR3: CASSQGPGTYEQYF. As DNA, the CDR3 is TGCGCCAGCAGCCAAGGACCAGGGACCTACGAGCAGTACTTC.